The TCR beta chain described here comes from a study of blood T cell repertoires in COVID-19. Study background: PBMCs, B-cell-depleted T cells, or T cells were the source of the cDNA or gDNA that made up the material.

In the source study's methods: Cell counts per sample came from amplifying reference gene primers. This table comes from immunoSEQ multiplex PCR, and its TCRdb copy is limited to in-frame clones, with some not included. V and J calls and clone size follow that table, whereas D and trimming were derived from the DNA. The table lists about 270,000 clones, approximately 90% of them singletons. All enrollees were roughly 18 to 89 years old and from approximately 24 US areas. Participant reports of clinical history set cohort assignment. This CDR3 comprises 17 residues. Trimming cost V 3 bases and J 10 bases; bases outside gene matches: 15. Looked up from germline, CDR1 is SGHAT and CDR2 is FQNNGV.

The chain recombines TRBV11-2 with TRBJ2-1, with TRBD2 identical over 10 bases. The specimen sequenced was PBMCs or T cells enriched from blood (not recorded which). The receptor's source is a woman between 25 and 40 years old with acute COVID-19. The CDR3 sequence: CASSFNPSGRASGEQFF. As DNA, the CDR3 is TGTGCCAGCAGCTTTAACCCCAGCGGGAGGGCCTCAGGCGAGCAGTTCTTC.